The entry below describes one TCR beta chain. Its cognate antigen has yet to be identified. There are no base qualities to consult, and no much larger clone falls within one base. This sample was taken from a study of blood T cell repertoires in COVID-19 (dated by TCRdb to about 2020). Study-level background: Samples from collaborators originated in the United States, Italy and Spain and spanned both the acute and convalescent phases of COVID-19. The dataset comprised deeply sampled blood TCRbeta repertoires from subjects exposed to, actively infected with, or recovered from COVID-19. The sample metadata nearly always contained a de-identified subject ID, COVID-19 status, age in years and sex. The material from the prospective study consisted of cDNA or gDNA derived from T cells, B-cell-depleted T cells, or PBMCs. A freely available public database, intended as a resource for researchers studying the immune response to SARS-CoV-2, is where the repertoires were released. The samples were drawn from the first 160 participants of the ongoing ImmuneRACE study and from 1,200 or so subjects provided by 6 global collaborators. HLA class I and class II types, where available, came from metadata supplied by the sample provider rather than from assay-based typing. What the authors observed across the whole study: The quantity of clinical and demographic metadata differed by source and by participant and was supplied without curation.

TCRbeta CDR3 regions were amplified from genomic DNA using the immunoSEQ Assay, a bias-controlled multiplex PCR. As for the authors' bioinformatics: The number of nucleated cells in each sample was estimated from the amplification of reference gene primers within the assay. Sequence reads were collapsed and filtered to measure the absolute abundance of every unique TCRbeta CDR3 rearrangement. Productive Simpson clonality was computed per sample as the square root of Simpson's diversity index over productive rearrangements. In TCRdb, the immuneACCESS table is reduced to in-frame sequences with V and J assigned. These tables do not hold every clone; where another copy was compared, an unresolved V gene accounts for under half, and the others remain unexplained. Clone size and V and J calls were adopted from that table, with D and trimming inferred from the DNA. Counted in this sample were 250,000 to 350,000 clones; more than 80% of them appeared once. Jointly, the top ten make up roughly 6.3% of the sample.

At one collaborating source in Seattle, patients were enrolled during active infection and were followed longitudinally through the course of disease. Each collaborating institution followed its own protocols to collect whole blood in K2EDTA tubes. For TCRbeta analysis, collaborators shipped samples in one of three forms: frozen whole blood, isolated PBMCs, or DNA extracted from either of those sample types. CDR1 MNHEY and CDR2 SVGAGI were looked up in the germline V gene. V loses 6 bases of germline sequence and J loses 7 bases, and the interval between the two ends is 13 bases. Including cysteine and phenylalanine, the CDR3 has 12 amino acids. Just CDR3 DNA is preserved here, 36 bases in frame from base 1.

The sequencing sample was made of peripheral blood. This clonotype was obtained from a woman in her forties or fifties with COVID-19, enrolled during active disease. This sequence uses TRBV6-5 and TRBJ2-7; too little of a D gene remains to name it. In nucleotide form, the sequence is TGTGCCAGCAGAGGCGGAAAGGATGAGCAGTACTTC. The resulting protein is CASRGGKDEQYF.